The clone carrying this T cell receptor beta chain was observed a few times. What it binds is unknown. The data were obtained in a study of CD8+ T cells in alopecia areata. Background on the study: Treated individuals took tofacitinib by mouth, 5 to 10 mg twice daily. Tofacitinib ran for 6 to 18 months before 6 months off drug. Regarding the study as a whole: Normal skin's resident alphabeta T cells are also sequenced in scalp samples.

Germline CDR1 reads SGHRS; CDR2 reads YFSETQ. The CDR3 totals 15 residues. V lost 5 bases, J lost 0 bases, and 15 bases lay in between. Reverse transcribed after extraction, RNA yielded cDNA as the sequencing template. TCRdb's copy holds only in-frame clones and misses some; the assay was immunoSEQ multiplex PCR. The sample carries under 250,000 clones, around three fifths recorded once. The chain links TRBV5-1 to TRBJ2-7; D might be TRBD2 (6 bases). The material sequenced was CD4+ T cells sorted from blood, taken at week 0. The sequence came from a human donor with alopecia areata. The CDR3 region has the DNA TGCGCCAGCAGTATCGGCGGGATTAACTCCTACGAGCAGTACTTC. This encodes CASSIGGINSYEQYF.